Sequencing of this T cell receptor beta chain was carried out in a study of T cell repertoires in cytomegalovirus infection. Study as a whole: Both CMV infection and a matching HLA type were indicated by public TCR beta signatures. Study results and limitations: Dominating the ex vivo response were HLA-C-restricted CMV-specific TCR beta clonotypes. Carriage of CMV together with the relevant HLA was identifiable through cumulative public TCR beta family frequency.

The ends were cut back, 11 bases at V and 1 base at J, with 12 bases in the middle. CDR3 size: 13 residues. TCRdb ran MiXCR on the reads and lists one entry per CDR3 protein. The sample holds 210,000 or so distinct CDR3 sequences, 5% to 8.5% seen once. This clonotype has only a few counts. Its matching antigen is unknown. The sequenced sample consisted of PBMCs. This receptor was taken from a human donor in good health (CMV status not recorded). Some clones in this sample may be carry-over from other donors' samples. This chain connects TRBV12-3 or TRBV12-4 to TRBJ1-3; the D is unclear. For the CDR3, the DNA is TGTGCCGGCGATAATAGATCTGGAAACACCATATATTTT. Translating gives CAGDNRSGNTIYF.